A selection of T cell receptor beta chains follows, all from one sample in a study of T cell repertoires in cytomegalovirus infection. Antigens of these TCRs are unknown. TCRdb re-derived calls from the reads in MiXCR, one entry per CDR3 protein. The sample includes about 360,000 distinct CDR3 sequences, 34% of them seen just once. The input for sequencing was cultured PBMCs, taken from culture after CMV antigen stimulation. These receptors were collected from a human donor in good health (CMV status not recorded). Some clones in this sample may be carry-over from other donors' samples. The CDR3 runs from the conserved cysteine through the conserved F or W. D genes are given only for firm matches. The size of a clone is reported for some rows only, either as once, few or many, or as a class for expanded clones.

len	v_gene	d_gene	j_gene	abundance	CDR3aa	CDR3nt
16	TRBV20-1	NA	TRBJ1-5	few	CSAAWAVNSQNQPQHF	TGCAGTGCCGCATGGGCAGTTAACTCCCAAAATCAGCCCCAGCATTTT
14	TRBV7-8	NA	TRBJ1-3	few	CASSSPWGGNTIYF	TGTGCCAGCAGCTCACCGTGGGGGGGAAACACCATATATTTT
16	TRBV4-3	NA	TRBJ2-1	few	CASSQGVLGSYNEQFF	TGCGCCAGCAGCCAAGGTGTGCTAGGTTCCTACAATGAGCAGTTCTTC
11	TRBV27	NA	TRBJ2-7	NA	CASSSPHEQYF	TGTGCCAGCAGTTCACCTCACGAGCAGTACTTC
14	TRBV6-2/TRBV6-3	TRBD1	TRBJ2-1	few	CASSGRDSYNEQFF	TGTGCCAGCAGCGGAAGGGACAGCTACAATGAGCAGTTCTTC
14	TRBV7-2	NA	TRBJ1-4	few	CASSPGRINEKLFF	TGTGCCAGCAGCCCAGGACGGATTAATGAAAAACTGTTTTTT
15	TRBV6-6	NA	TRBJ1-5	many	CASSLQGAGNQPQHF	TGTGCCAGCAGTCTACAGGGAGCTGGCAATCAGCCCCAGCATTTT
15	TRBV18	NA	TRBJ2-5	NA	CASSLNGQTQETQYF	TGTGCCAGCTCATTAAACGGACAGACCCAAGAGACCCAGTACTTC
15	TRBV7-2	TRBD1	TRBJ1-1	NA	CASSLRGTANTEAFF	TGTGCCAGCAGCCTCCGAGGGACAGCGAACACTGAAGCTTTCTTT
13	TRBV7-8	TRBD2	TRBJ2-1	many	CASTSLRGGEQFF	TGTGCCAGCACCTCACTACGGGGGGGTGAGCAGTTCTTC
13	TRBV19	NA	TRBJ1-5	NA	CASSVDTDQPQHF	TGTGCCAGTAGTGTAGACACCGATCAGCCCCAGCATTTT
16	TRBV6-1	TRBD2	TRBJ2-1	NA	CASMKPGLAGVNEQFF	TGTGCCAGCATGAAGCCGGGACTAGCGGGAGTCAATGAGCAGTTCTTC
14	TRBV6-5	NA	TRBJ1-2	NA	CASSPEAPFYGYTF	TGTGCCAGCAGTCCCGAAGCTCCTTTCTATGGCTACACCTTC
13	TRBV30	NA	TRBJ1-1	few	CAWSPQGRAEAFF	TGTGCCTGGAGCCCACAGGGAAGGGCTGAAGCTTTCTTT
14	TRBV7-6	NA	TRBJ2-5	few	CASSQHGSQETQYF	TGTGCCAGCAGCCAGCATGGGTCCCAAGAGACCCAGTACTTC
18	TRBV4-1	TRBD2	TRBJ2-3	NA	CASSQAAVTSGRGDTQYF	TGCGCCAGCAGCCAAGCCGCCGTCACTAGCGGGAGAGGGGATACGCAGTATTTT
15	TRBV4-3	NA	TRBJ1-2	NA	CASSPRLREVHGYTF	TGCGCCAGCAGCCCAAGGCTCAGGGAGGTCCATGGCTACACCTTC
14	TRBV4-1	NA	TRBJ2-5	few	CASSRQVTQETQYF	TGCGCCAGCAGCCGCCAGGTAACCCAAGAGACCCAGTACTTC
17	TRBV12-3/TRBV12-4	TRBD2	TRBJ2-5	NA	CASSSQPGLAVQETQYF	TGTGCCAGCAGTTCCCAGCCGGGACTAGCGGTCCAAGAGACCCAGTACTTC
17	TRBV7-8	TRBD1	TRBJ1-4	few	CASSLGIWNRGDRKLFF	TGTGCCAGCAGCTTAGGGATTTGGAACCGCGGGGACAGAAAACTGTTTTTT
14	TRBV7-8	NA	TRBJ2-3	few	CASSLHRVADTQYF	TGTGCCAGCAGCTTACATAGAGTCGCAGATACGCAGTATTTT
18	TRBV24-1	NA	TRBJ2-2	once	CATSDLPQNRGGTGELFF	TGTGCCACCAGTGATTTACCCCAAAACAGGGGAGGCACCGGGGAGCTGTTTTTT
18	TRBV6-5	NA	TRBJ1-6	few	CASSYSTPDSVNNSPLHF	TGTGCCAGCAGTTACTCGACGCCGGACAGTGTAAATAATTCACCCCTCCACTTT
15	TRBV6-2/TRBV6-3	NA	TRBJ2-3	NA	CASSYPGGFTDTQYF	TGTGCCAGCAGTTACCCCGGCGGCTTCACAGATACGCAGTATTTT
13	TRBV12-3/TRBV12-4	NA	TRBJ1-1	few	CASSRMGGTEAFF	TGTGCCAGCAGTCGTATGGGAGGCACTGAAGCTTTCTTT
14	TRBV5-4	TRBD2	TRBJ2-1	few	CASSLLAGYDEQFF	TGTGCCAGCAGCTTACTAGCGGGGTATGATGAGCAGTTCTTC
15	TRBV27	NA	TRBJ1-4	NA	CASRRHGTVEEKLFF	TGTGCCAGCAGACGACACGGGACGGTGGAAGAAAAACTGTTTTTT
14	TRBV7-9	NA	TRBJ2-1	few	CASIQQAGYNEQFF	TGTGCCAGCATCCAACAGGCGGGGTACAATGAGCAGTTCTTC
13	TRBV10-3	NA	TRBJ1-6	few	CAIASGWDSPLHF	TGTGCCATCGCGTCGGGGTGGGATTCACCCCTCCACTTT
14	TRBV7-8	NA	TRBJ1-2	NA	CASSSWGGNYGYTF	TGTGCCAGCAGCTCATGGGGGGGGAACTATGGCTACACCTTC
13	TRBV6-2/TRBV6-3	NA	TRBJ2-1	NA	CASRSRNRDEQFF	TGTGCCAGCAGGTCCCGCAATAGGGATGAGCAGTTCTTC
12	TRBV7-2	NA	TRBJ1-1	NA	CASSLYATEAFF	TGTGCCAGCAGCTTATACGCTACTGAAGCTTTCTTT